The 24 T cell receptor beta chains below all came from one sample that was sequenced in a study of CD8+ T cells in alopecia areata. Sequencing relied on a cDNA template that was reverse transcribed from extracted RNA. Sequenced by immunoSEQ multiplex PCR; TCRdb stores in-frame clones only, minus some. The sample shows about 190,000 clones, 45% to 65% of them seen only once. Treatment in this sample: oral pan-JAK inhibitor, 5-10 mg twice daily. Material: CD4+ T cells sorted from blood, obtained at week 4, from a patient treated with tofacitinib. The receptors were gathered from a human donor with alopecia areata.

The rearrangement joins TRBV6-5 to TRBJ1-4; a possible D gene is TRBD1 (5 bases). The V end was cut by 5 bases, the J end by 10 bases, with 17 bases between. Looked up from germline, CDR1 is MNHEY and CDR2 is SVGAGI. The CDR3 length is 14 residues. The CDR3 DNA sequence: TGTGCCAGCAGTCCTCGGTCCAATGGGGCAAAACTGTTTTTT. Translated, it gives CASSPRSNGAKLFF.

V gene TRBV10-3 combines with J gene TRBJ2-3; D remains unclear. The V gene's germline CDR1 is ENHRY and CDR2 SYGVKD. The V end lost 2 bases, the J end lost 3 bases, and 6 bases lay between the germline ends. The CDR3 length is 13 residues. The CDR3 DNA sequence: TGTGCCATCAGTGAGAAGCTGACAGATACGCAGTATTTT. Protein product: CAISEKLTDTQYF.

The chain is built from TRBV7-6 and TRBJ2-2; tentatively, D is TRBD1 (5 bases). This CDR3 has 14 amino acids. Germline CDR1 and CDR2: SGHVS and FNYEAQ. V lost 5 bases to trimming and J lost 1 base, with 8 bases between them. CDR3 bases: TGTGCCAGCAGCCCCGGACAGAACACCGGGGAGCTGTTTTTT. The encoded protein is CASSPGQNTGELFF.

This clone has just a few counts. The genes are TRBV11-2 and TRBJ2-6, with D tentatively TRBD1 (6 bases). V lost 5 bases and J 0 bases, leaving 11 bases between the germline ends. The CDR3 covers 16 residues. Per germline, CDR1 SGHAT and CDR2 FQNNGV. CDR3 region: CASSAGQSSGANVLTF. The CDR3 region has the DNA TGTGCCAGCAGCGCCGGACAGAGCTCTGGGGCCAACGTCCTGACTTTC.

This clone was counted a single time. The chain carries TRBV9 and TRBJ2-2, with D maybe TRBD1 (6 bases). The CDR3 has 14 amino acids. Trimming left V 3 bases short and J 1 base short, with 7 bases between. Germline CDR1 is SGDLS and CDR2 is YYNGEE. This CDR3 reads CASSDRVNTGELFF. In DNA form, the CDR3 reads TGTGCCAGCAGCGACAGGGTGAACACCGGGGAGCTGTTTTTT.

CDR3 in amino acids: CASSQLNDGAFF. In DNA, the CDR3 is TGTGCCAGCAGCCAACTAAATGACGGTGCTTTCTTT. The genes are TRBV14 and TRBJ1-1; D not certain. V was cut by 2 bases and J by 11 bases, with 12 bases left in between. The CDR3 consists of 12 residues. Germline-derived CDR1 and CDR2 are SGHDN and FVKESK.

This rearrangement joins TRBV29-1 to TRBJ2-3; 12 bases are shared with TRBD2. Germline CDR1 reads SQVTM; CDR2 reads ANQGSEA. The V and J ends lost 2 bases and 4 bases, in that order; junction bases with no gene match: 4. This CDR3 comprises 15 residues. CDR3 sequence reads: CSVETLAGGPDTQYF. In DNA form, the CDR3 reads TGCAGCGTTGAAACCCTAGCGGGAGGGCCAGATACGCAGTATTTT.

The genes are TRBV29-1 and TRBJ2-7; tentatively, D is TRBD1 or TRBD2 (5 bases each). Looked up from germline, CDR1 is SQVTM and CDR2 is ANQGSEA. Deletions cut 1 base from V and 6 bases from J, with 16 bases between. This CDR3 spans 14 amino acids. For the CDR3, the DNA is TGCAGCGTTGAAGGTGCTAGCCCTGGGGGCGAGCAGTACTTC. Encoded protein: CSVEGASPGGEQYF.

The rearrangement uses TRBV30 and TRBJ2-7; no definite D call. CDR1 and CDR2 (germline): GTSNPN, SVGIG (reference sequence). The CDR3 covers 12 residues. Trimming left V 0 bases short and J 3 bases short, with 6 bases between. This CDR3 reads CAWSVSLYEQYF. In DNA, the CDR3 is TGTGCCTGGAGTGTATCTCTCTACGAGCAGTACTTC.

The sample holds a few counts of this clone. J is TRBJ2-2 and V is TRBV29-1, with D perhaps matching TRBD1 (6 bases). Germline values: CDR1 SQVTM, CDR2 ANQGSEA. V was shortened by 6 bases and J by 10 bases, with 15 bases between the two germline ends. The CDR3 totals 12 residues. CDR3: CSVGHPRSELFF. The CDR3 bases are TGCAGCGTGGGACATCCGAGGTCGGAGCTGTTTTTT.

About this clone: Other DNA sequences within the sample encode an identical CDR3. V is TRBV19 and J is TRBJ2-5; the D is unclear. V lost 5 bases, J lost 5 bases, and 6 bases lay in between. CDR1 LNHDA and CDR2 SQIVND come from the germline V gene (reference sequence). The CDR3 contains 11 residues. This CDR3 is CASSEGETQYF. CDR3 nucleotide sequence: TGTGCCAGTAGTGAAGGGGAGACCCAGTACTTC.

The chain uses TRBV30 and TRBJ1-5; D unclear. Per germline, CDR1 GTSNPN and CDR2 SVGIG (reference sequence). This CDR3 is built from 15 residues. Between the trimmed V and J ends, which lost 0 bases and 4 bases, there was a span of 13 bases. Here the CDR3 DNA reads TGTGCCTGGAGTGTTCCCGGTTTGTGGAATCAGCCCCAGCATTTT. Its protein is CAWSVPGLWNQPQHF.

V usage is TRBV27 and J usage is TRBJ2-5; TRBD2 matches 10 bases. Trimming removed 7 bases from V and 2 bases from J; junction bases left unmatched: 10. The CDR3 covers 16 residues. The germline V gene encodes CDR1 MNHEY and CDR2 SMNVEV (reference sequence). CDR3 in amino acids: CASKPAGGVDQETQYF. In nucleotides, the CDR3 is TGTGCCAGCAAGCCAGCGGGAGGGGTTGATCAAGAGACCCAGTACTTC.

The CDR3 reads CASSLGGTSWTDTQYF. In DNA form, the CDR3 reads TGTGCCAGCAGCTTAGGGGGGACTAGTTGGACAGATACGCAGTATTTT. The gene calls are TRBV11-2 and TRBJ2-3, with TRBD2 identical over 8 bases. Germline-derived CDR1 and CDR2 are SGHAT and FQNNGV. V trimming: 1 base; J trimming: 3 bases; junction bases outside the gene matches: 6. CDR3 length: 16 residues.

This sequence joins TRBV4-1 and TRBJ2-3; D gene uncertain. In germline, CDR1 is MGHRA, CDR2 YSYEKL. The CDR3 sequence is 14 residues long. Trimming shortened V by 2 bases and J by 1 base, and 7 bases separated the two germline ends. The CDR3 loop reads CASSQPSGTDTQYF. The CDR3 DNA sequence: TGCGCCAGCAGCCAACCATCGGGCACAGATACGCAGTATTTT.

The chain carries TRBV29-1 and TRBJ2-3, with 9 bases fitting TRBD2. Germline CDR1 reads SQVTM; CDR2 reads ANQGSEA. The CDR3 runs to 15 residues. V shed 8 bases and J 5 bases; nucleotides not matched to a gene: 14. The CDR3: CSTDRRREGRDTQYF. CDR3 DNA sequence: TGCAGCACGGACCGTCGGCGGGAGGGCCGAGATACGCAGTATTTT.

The rearrangement joins TRBV27 to TRBJ2-7; no firm D call. V was clipped by 1 base and J by 0 bases, with 7 bases between them. The CDR3 loop spans 14 amino acids. CDR1 MNHEY and CDR2 SMNVEV come from the germline V gene (reference sequence). As DNA, the CDR3 is TGTGCCAGCAGTTTATGGGCCAGCTCCTACGAGCAGTACTTC. It encodes CASSLWASSYEQYF.

This clone was seen just once. The chain links TRBV30 to TRBJ2-5; no definite D call. CDR1 and CDR2 (germline): GTSNPN, SVGIG (reference sequence). The CDR3 length is 15 residues. Trimming stripped 2 bases from V and 5 bases from J, with 18 bases between. The CDR3 DNA reads TGTGCCTGGAGTAAGGTCCAAACTCTGGGGGAGACCCAGTACTTC. It is translated as CAWSKVQTLGETQYF.

The V and J genes are TRBV5-1 and TRBJ2-5; either TRBD1 or TRBD2 may supply D (5 bases each). V lost 0 bases to trimming and J lost 4 bases, with 10 bases between them. Germline CDR1 reads SGHRS; CDR2 reads YFSETQ. The CDR3 consists of 14 residues. CDR3 sequence reads: CASSLGAGRETQYF. The DNA for the CDR3 is TGCGCCAGCAGCTTGGGGGCAGGGAGAGAGACCCAGTACTTC.

This clone was seen only a few times. The genes are TRBV14 and TRBJ2-3; no clear D. Trimming shortened V by 0 bases and J by 0 bases, and 13 bases separated the two germline ends. The length of the CDR3 is 17 residues. Germline V gives CDR1 SGHDN, CDR2 FVKESK. This CDR3 reads CASSQESLLDSTDTQYF. The CDR3 DNA sequence: TGTGCCAGCAGCCAAGAATCCTTATTAGACAGCACAGATACGCAGTATTTT.

In DNA, the CDR3 is TGCAGCGCCGGGGACACAGACACCGGGGAGCTGTTTTTT. Encoded protein: CSAGDTDTGELFF. This rearrangement joins TRBV29-1 to TRBJ2-2; TRBD1 might be the D (6 bases). V was shortened by 7 bases and J by 3 bases, with 12 bases between the two germline ends. The CDR3 extends over 13 amino acids. Germline CDR1 is SQVTM and CDR2 is ANQGSEA.

The CDR3 loop reads CASSYFAPDRGETQYF. DNA for the CDR3: TGTGCCAGCAGTTACTTCGCTCCCGACCGGGGTGAGACCCAGTACTTC. The V gene is TRBV6-5, the J gene TRBJ2-5; D may be TRBD2 (5 bases). This CDR3 has 16 residues. V was pared by 1 base and J by 5 bases, with 17 bases between. Per the germline V gene, CDR1 is MNHEY and CDR2 is SVGAGI.

The chain couples TRBV4-1 to TRBJ2-5, with TRBD1 matching over 8 bases. The V gene's germline CDR1 is MGHRA and CDR2 YSYEKL. V lost 0 bases to trimming and J lost 5 bases; unmatched junction nucleotides: 8. The CDR3 spans 16 residues. This CDR3 reads CASSQDPAGGGETQYF. DNA of the CDR3: TGCGCCAGCAGCCAAGATCCGGCAGGGGGCGGTGAGACCCAGTACTTC.

This clone was observed a handful of times. V usage is TRBV10-3 and J usage is TRBJ1-1; 8 bases are a match to TRBD1. The CDR3 spans 13 residues. Germline CDR1 reads ENHRY; CDR2 reads SYGVKD. The V and J ends lost 7 bases and 1 base, in that order; junction bases with no gene match: 2. CDR3 bases: TGTGCCATCACTGGGACAGGGAACACTGAAGCTTTCTTT. Protein: CAITGTGNTEAFF.